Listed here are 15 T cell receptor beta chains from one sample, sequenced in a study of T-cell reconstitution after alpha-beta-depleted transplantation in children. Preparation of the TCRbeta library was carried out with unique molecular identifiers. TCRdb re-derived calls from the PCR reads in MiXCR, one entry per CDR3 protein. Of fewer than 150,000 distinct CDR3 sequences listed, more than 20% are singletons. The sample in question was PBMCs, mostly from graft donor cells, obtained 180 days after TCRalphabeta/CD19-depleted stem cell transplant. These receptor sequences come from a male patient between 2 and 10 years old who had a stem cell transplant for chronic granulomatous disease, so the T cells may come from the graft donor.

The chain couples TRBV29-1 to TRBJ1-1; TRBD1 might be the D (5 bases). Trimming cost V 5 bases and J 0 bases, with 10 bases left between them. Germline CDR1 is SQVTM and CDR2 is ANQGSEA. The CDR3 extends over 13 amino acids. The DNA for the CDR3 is TGCAGCGTTAAGGGACGGATGAACACTGAAGCTTTCTTT. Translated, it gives CSVKGRMNTEAFF.

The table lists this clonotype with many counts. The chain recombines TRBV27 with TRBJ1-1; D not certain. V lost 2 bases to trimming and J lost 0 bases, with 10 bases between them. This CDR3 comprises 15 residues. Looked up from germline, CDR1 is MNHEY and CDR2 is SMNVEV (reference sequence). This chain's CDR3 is CASSLGPAMNTEAFF. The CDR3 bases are TGTGCCAGCAGTTTAGGTCCAGCGATGAACACTGAAGCTTTCTTT.

The CDR3 protein is CASSPPTSGNTIYF. The DNA of the CDR3 is TGTGCCAGCTCACCACCAACTTCTGGAAACACCATATATTTT. The chain recombines TRBV18 with TRBJ1-3, with D unclear. The CDR3 loop spans 14 amino acids. The germline gives CDR1 KGHSH, CDR2 LQKENI. Trimming shortened V by 0 bases and J by 1 base, and 4 bases separated the two germline ends.

The CDR3 spells CAISAAGRLQNTGELFF. The CDR3 DNA follows: TGTGCCATCAGTGCGGCAGGGAGACTCCAGAACACCGGGGAGCTGTTTTTT. The chain combines TRBV10-3 with TRBJ2-2, with D perhaps given as TRBD1 or TRBD2 (5 bases each). Trimming left V 4 bases short and J 1 base short, with 16 bases between. The CDR3 consists of 17 residues. The germline CDR1 and CDR2 sequences are ENHRY and SYGVKD.

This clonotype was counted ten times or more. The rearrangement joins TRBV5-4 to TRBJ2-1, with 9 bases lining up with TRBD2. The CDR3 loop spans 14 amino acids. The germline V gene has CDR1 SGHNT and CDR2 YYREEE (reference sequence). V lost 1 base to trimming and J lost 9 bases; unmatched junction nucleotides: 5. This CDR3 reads CASSLLAGGIEQFF. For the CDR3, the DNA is TGTGCCAGCAGCTTGCTTGCGGGAGGGATTGAGCAGTTCTTC.

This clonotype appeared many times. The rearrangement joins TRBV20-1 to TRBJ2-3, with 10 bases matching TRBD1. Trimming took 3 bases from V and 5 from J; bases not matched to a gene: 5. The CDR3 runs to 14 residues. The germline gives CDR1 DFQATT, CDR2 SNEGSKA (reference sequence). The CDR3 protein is CSARLGQGLDTQYF. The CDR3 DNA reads TGCAGTGCTAGGTTGGGACAGGGGTTAGATACGCAGTATTTT.

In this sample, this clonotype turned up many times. Here the CDR3 reads CASSVGLSGKGSYEQYF. DNA for the CDR3: TGTGCCAGCAGCGTAGGATTGTCAGGGAAGGGGTCCTACGAGCAGTACTTC. The chain couples TRBV9 to TRBJ2-7; possibly TRBD1 for D (5 bases). The V gene lost 0 bases and the J gene lost 1 base, with 17 bases spanning the gap. Germline V gives CDR1 SGDLS, CDR2 YYNGEE. The CDR3 sequence is 17 residues long.

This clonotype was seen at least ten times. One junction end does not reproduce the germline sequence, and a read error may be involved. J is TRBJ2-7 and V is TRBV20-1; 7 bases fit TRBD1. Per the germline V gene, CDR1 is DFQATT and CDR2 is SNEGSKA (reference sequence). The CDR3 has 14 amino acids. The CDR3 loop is CSASDGTDAKMANF. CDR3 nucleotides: TGCAGTGCTAGTGACGGGACAGACGCAAAGATGGCGAACTTC.

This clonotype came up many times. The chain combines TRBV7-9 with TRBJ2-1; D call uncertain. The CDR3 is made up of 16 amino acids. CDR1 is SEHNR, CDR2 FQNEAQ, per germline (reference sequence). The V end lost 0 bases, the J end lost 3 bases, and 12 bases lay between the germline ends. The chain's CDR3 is CASSLAMSSLYNEQFF. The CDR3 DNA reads TGTGCCAGCAGCTTAGCGATGTCTTCCCTCTACAATGAGCAGTTCTTC.

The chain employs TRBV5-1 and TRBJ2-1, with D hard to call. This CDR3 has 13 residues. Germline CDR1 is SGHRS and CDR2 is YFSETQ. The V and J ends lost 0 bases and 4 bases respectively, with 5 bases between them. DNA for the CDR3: TGCGCCAGCAGCTTGGAGCATTACAATGAGCAGTTCTTC. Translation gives CASSLEHYNEQFF.

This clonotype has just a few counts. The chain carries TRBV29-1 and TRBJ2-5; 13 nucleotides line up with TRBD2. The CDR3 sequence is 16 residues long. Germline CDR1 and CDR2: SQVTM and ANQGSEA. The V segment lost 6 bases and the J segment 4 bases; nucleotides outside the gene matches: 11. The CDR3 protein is CSVGRTSGSRVETQYF. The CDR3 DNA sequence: TGCAGCGTGGGAAGGACTAGCGGGAGTCGTGTAGAGACCCAGTACTTC.

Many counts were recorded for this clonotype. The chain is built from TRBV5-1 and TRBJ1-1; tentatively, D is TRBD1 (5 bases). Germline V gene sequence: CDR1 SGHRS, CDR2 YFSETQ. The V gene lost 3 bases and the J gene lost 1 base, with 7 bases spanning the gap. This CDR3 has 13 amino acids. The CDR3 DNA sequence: TGCGCCAGCAGCTACCAGGGGAACACTGAAGCTTTCTTT. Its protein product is CASSYQGNTEAFF.

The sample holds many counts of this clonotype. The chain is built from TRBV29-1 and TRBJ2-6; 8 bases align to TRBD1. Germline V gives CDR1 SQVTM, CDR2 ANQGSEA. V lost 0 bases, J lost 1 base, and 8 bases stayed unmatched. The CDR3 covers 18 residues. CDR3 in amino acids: CSVEDRGQGLSGANVLTF. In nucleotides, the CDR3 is TGCAGCGTTGAAGATCGAGGACAGGGATTATCTGGGGCCAACGTCCTGACTTTC.

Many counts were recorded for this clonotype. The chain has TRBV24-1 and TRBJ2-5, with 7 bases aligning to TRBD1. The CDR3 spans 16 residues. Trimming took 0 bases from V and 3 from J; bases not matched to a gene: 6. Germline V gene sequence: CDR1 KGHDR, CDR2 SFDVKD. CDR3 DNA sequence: TGTGCCACCAGTGATTTGACAGGGGAGAGAAAAGAGACCCAGTACTTC. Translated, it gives CATSDLTGERKETQYF.

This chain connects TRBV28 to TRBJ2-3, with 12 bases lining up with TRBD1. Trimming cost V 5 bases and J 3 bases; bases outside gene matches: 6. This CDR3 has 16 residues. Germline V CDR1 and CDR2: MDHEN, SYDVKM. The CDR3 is CASSKPGQGATDTQYF. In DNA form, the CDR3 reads TGTGCCAGCAGTAAACCGGGACAGGGGGCGACAGATACGCAGTATTTT.